This T cell receptor beta chain was sequenced in a study of T-cell reconstitution after alpha-beta-depleted transplantation in children. This CDR3 comprises 16 residues. Looked up from germline, CDR1 is SGHTA and CDR2 is FQGTGA. The V end lost 4 bases, the J end lost 4 bases, and 16 bases lay between the germline ends. Using unique molecular identifiers, the investigators prepared the TCRbeta library. MiXCR was run by TCRdb on the PCR reads, yielding one entry per CDR3 protein. The sample lists a few hundred thousand distinct CDR3 sequences, under 15% occurring once. V and J are TRBV7-3 and TRBJ2-2; no clear D gene. The origin of this receptor is a human donor who donated a stem cell graft to a child with combined immunodeficiency. Sequencing was performed on PBMCs from the stem cell graft donor, taken from the stem cell graft. This CDR3 is CASSSKPLLSTGELFF. The CDR3 DNA follows: TGTGCCAGCAGCTCAAAACCCTTACTAAGCACCGGGGAGCTGTTTTTT.